The clone carrying this T cell receptor (beta chain) was counted a few times. Antigen: not known. The sample belongs to a study of identical twins. The V and J ends lost 0 bases and 6 bases respectively, with 14 bases between them. Germline values: CDR1 SGHRS, CDR2 YFSETQ. The length of the CDR3 is 15 residues. Overall study results and limits: In cord blood, abundant beta clonotypes had fewer insertions; memory showed no trend. Models underestimated how often monozygotic twins shared out-of-frame TCR alpha. Analyses based on zero insertions could be partly confounded by invariant MAIT and iNKT cells.

Through template switching, a universal primer site was introduced, and the cDNA contained unique molecular identifiers. One entry per CDR3 protein results from TCRdb running MiXCR on the 5' RACE reads. The sample consists of under 500,000 distinct CDR3 sequences, roughly an eighth of them appearing once. The data also belong to a second study, concerning yellow fever vaccine responses in identical twins.

The clonotype was recovered from a woman aged 18-29 years in good health. The V and J genes are TRBV5-1 and TRBJ2-3; maybe TRBD2 (6 bases). Sequenced: CD4+ T cells sorted from blood. The CDR3: CASSLGAYRGDTQYF. CDR3 sequence (DNA): TGCGCCAGCAGCTTGGGGGCCTACCGGGGGGATACGCAGTATTTT. The full variable domain, in which reference TRBV5-1 and TRBJ2-3 provide the parts outside the CDR3, is KAGVTQTPRYLIKTRGQQVTLSCSPISGHRSVSWYQQTPGQGLQFLFEYFSETQRNKGNFPGRFSGRQFSNSRSEMNVSTLELGDSALYLCASSLGAYRGDTQYFGPGTRLTVL.